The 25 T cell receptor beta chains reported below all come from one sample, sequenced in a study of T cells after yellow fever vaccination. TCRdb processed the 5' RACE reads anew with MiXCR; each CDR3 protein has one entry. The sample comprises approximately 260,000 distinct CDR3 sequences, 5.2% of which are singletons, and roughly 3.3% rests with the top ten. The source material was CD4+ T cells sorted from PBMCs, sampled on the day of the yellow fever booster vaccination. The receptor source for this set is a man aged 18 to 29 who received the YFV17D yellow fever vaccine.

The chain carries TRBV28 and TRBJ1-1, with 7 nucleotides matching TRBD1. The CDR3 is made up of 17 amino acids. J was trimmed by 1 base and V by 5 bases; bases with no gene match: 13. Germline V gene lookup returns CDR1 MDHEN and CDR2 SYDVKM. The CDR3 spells CASSQKSPGQWNTEAFF. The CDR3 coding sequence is TGTGCCAGCAGTCAAAAGTCCCCGGGACAGTGGAACACTGAAGCTTTCTTT.

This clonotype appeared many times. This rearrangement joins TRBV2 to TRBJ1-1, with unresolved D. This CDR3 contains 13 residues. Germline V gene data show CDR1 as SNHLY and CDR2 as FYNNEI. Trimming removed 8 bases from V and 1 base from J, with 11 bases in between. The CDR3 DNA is TGTGCCAGCGGACGGGAGGGGAACACTGAAGCTTTCTTT. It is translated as CASGREGNTEAFF.

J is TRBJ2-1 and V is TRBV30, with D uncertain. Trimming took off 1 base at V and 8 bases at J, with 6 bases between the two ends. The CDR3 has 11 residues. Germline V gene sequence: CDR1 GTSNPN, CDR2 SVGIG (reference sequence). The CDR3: CAWSEFYEQFF. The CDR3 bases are TGTGCCTGGAGTGAATTTTATGAGCAGTTCTTC.

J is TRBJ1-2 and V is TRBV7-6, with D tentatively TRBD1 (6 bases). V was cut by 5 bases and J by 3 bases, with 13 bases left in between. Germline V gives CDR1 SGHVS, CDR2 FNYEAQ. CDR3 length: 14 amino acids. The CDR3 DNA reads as TGTGCCAGCAGCGCACAACAGGGAGACTATGGCTACACCTTC. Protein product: CASSAQQGDYGYTF.

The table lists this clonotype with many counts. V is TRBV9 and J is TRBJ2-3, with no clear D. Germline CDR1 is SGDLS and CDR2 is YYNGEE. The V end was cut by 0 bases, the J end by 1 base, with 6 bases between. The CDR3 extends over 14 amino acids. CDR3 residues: CASSVGVGTDTQYF. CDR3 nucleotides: TGTGCCAGCAGCGTAGGAGTGGGCACAGATACGCAGTATTTT.

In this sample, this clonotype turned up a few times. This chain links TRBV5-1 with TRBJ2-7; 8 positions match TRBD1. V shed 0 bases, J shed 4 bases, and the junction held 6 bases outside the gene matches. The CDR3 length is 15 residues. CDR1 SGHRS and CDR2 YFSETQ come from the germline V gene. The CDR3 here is CASSLAAGGLYEQYF. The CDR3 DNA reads TGCGCCAGCAGCTTGGCCGCAGGGGGCTTATACGAGCAGTACTTC.

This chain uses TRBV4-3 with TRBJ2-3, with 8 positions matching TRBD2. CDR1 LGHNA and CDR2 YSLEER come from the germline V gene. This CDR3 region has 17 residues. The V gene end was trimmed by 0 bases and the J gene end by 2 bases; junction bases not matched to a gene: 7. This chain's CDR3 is CASSQELAGYNTDTQYF. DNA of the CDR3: TGCGCCAGCAGCCAAGAGTTAGCGGGGTACAACACAGATACGCAGTATTTT.

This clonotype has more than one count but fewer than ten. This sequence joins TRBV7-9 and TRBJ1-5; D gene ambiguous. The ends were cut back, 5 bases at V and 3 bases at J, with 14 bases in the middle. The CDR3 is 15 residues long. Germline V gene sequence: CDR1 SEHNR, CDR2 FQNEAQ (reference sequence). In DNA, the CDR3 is TGTGCCAGCAGCGCCCGTGGAGGATACAATCAGCCCCAGCATTTT. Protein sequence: CASSARGGYNQPQHF.

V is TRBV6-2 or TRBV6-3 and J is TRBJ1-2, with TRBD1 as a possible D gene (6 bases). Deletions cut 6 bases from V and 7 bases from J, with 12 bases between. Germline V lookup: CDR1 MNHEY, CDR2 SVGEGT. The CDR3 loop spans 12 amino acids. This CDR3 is CASRSGTPGYTF. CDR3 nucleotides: TGTGCCAGCAGGAGCGGGACACCTGGCTACACCTTC.

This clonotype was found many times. CDR3 protein: CASSSGAAGGYNEQFF. DNA for the CDR3: TGTGCCAGCAGCTCAGGGGCAGCGGGGGGCTACAATGAGCAGTTCTTC. The V gene is TRBV7-6, the J gene TRBJ2-1, with 9 bases aligning to TRBD2. The germline gives CDR1 SGHVS, CDR2 FNYEAQ. Trimming cost V 4 bases and J 3 bases; bases outside gene matches: 7. This CDR3 spans 16 amino acids.

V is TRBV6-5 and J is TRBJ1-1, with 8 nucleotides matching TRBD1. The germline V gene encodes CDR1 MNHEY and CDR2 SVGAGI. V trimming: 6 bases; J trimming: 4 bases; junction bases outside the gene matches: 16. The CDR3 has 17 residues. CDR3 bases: TGTGCCAGCAGCCAAATCGGACAGGGTGGAAGGGGCACTGAAGCTTTCTTT. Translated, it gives CASSQIGQGGRGTEAFF.

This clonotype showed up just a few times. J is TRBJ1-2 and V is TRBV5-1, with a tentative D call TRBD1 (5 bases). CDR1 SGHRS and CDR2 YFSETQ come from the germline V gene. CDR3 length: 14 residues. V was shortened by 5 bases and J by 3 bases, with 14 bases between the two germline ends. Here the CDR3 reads CASRAAGEDYGYTF. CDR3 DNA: TGCGCCAGCAGGGCGGCGGGGGAGGACTATGGCTACACCTTC.

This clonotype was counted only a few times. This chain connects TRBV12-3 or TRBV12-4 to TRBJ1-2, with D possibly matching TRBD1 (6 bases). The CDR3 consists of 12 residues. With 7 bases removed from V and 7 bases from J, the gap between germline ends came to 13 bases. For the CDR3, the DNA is TGTGCCAGCAAAAGGGGGTCGGGTGGCTACACCTTC. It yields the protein CASKRGSGGYTF.

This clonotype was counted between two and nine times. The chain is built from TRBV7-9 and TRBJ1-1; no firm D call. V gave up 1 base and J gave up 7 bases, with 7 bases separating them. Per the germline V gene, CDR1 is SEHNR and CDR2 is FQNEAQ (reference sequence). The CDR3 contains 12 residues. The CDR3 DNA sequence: TGTGCCAGCAGCTTAGAGGACTTTGAAGCTTTCTTT. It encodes CASSLEDFEAFF.

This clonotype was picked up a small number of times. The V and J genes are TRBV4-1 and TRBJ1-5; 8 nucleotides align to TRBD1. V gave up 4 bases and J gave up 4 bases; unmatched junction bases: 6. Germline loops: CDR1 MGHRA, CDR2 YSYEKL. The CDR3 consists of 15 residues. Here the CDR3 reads CASSPTGATNQPQHF. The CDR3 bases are TGCGCCAGCAGCCCGACAGGGGCGACTAATCAGCCCCAGCATTTT.

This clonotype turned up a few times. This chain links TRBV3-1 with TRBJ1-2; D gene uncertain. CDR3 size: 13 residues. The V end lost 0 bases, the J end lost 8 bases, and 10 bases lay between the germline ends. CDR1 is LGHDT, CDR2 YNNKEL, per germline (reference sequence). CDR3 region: CASSQDRAGGYTF. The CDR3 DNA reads TGTGCCAGCAGCCAAGATCGAGCGGGGGGCTACACCTTC. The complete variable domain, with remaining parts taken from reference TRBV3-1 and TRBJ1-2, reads DTAVSQTPKYLVTQMGNDKSIKCEQNLGHDTMYWYKQDSKKFLKIMFSYNNKELIINETVPNRFSPKSPDKAHLNLHINSLELGDSAVYFCASSQDRAGGYTFGSGTRLTVV.

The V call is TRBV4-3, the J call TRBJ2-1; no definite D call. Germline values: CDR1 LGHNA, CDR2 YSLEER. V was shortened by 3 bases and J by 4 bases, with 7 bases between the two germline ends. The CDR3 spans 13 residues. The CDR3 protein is CASSHQLYNEQFF. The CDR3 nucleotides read TGCGCCAGCAGCCATCAACTTTACAATGAGCAGTTCTTC.

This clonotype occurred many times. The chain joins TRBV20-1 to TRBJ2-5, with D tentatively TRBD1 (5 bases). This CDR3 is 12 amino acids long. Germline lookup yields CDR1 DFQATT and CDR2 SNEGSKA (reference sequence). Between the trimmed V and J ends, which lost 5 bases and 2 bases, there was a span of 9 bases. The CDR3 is CSAWTQQETQYF. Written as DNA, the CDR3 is TGCAGTGCTTGGACACAACAAGAGACCCAGTACTTC.

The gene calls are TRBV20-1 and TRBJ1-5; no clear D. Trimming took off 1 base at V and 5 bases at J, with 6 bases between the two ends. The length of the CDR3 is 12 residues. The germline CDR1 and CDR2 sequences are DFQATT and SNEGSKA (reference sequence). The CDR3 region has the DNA TGCAGTGCTAGAGGGTATGATCAGCCCCAGCATTTT. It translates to CSARGYDQPQHF.

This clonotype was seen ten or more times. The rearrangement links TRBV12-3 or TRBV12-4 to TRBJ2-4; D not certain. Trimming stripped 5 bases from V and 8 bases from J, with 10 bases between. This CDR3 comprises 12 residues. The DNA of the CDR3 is TGTGCCAGCAGTCTCGGGCCTGACATTCAGTACTTC. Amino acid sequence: CASSLGPDIQYF.

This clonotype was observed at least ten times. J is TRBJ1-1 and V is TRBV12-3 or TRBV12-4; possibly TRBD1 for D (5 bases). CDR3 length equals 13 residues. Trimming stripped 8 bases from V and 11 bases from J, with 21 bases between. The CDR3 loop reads CASGTSGIGEAFF. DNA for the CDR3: TGTGCCAGCGGGACGAGTGGCATAGGCGAGGCTTTCTTT.

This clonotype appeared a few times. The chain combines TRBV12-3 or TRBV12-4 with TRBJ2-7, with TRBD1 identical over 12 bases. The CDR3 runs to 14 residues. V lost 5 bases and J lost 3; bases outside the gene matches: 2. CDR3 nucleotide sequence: TGTGCCAGCAGTGGGACAGGGGGCGGCTACGAGCAGTACTTC. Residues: CASSGTGGGYEQYF.

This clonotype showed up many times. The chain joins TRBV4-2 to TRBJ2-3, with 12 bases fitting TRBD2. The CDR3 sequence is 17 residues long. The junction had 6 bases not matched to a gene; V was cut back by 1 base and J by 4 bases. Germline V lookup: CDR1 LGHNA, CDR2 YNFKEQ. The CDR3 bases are TGTGCCAGCAGCCAAGTCGGACTAGCGGGGTTCGCAGATACGCAGTATTTT. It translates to CASSQVGLAGFADTQYF.

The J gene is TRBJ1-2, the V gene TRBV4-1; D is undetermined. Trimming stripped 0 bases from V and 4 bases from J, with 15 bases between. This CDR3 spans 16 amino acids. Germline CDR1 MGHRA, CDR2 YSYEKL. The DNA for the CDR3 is TGCGCCAGCAGCCAAGAGGATACCCAGGTTAGCTATGGCTACACCTTC. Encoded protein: CASSQEDTQVSYGYTF.

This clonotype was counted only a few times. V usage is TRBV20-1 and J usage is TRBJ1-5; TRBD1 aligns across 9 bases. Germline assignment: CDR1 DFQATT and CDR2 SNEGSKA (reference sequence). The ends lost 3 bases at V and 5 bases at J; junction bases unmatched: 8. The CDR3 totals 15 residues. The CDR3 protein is CSARTDRGEDQPQHF. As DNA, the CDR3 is TGCAGTGCTAGGACGGACAGGGGAGAGGATCAGCCCCAGCATTTT.